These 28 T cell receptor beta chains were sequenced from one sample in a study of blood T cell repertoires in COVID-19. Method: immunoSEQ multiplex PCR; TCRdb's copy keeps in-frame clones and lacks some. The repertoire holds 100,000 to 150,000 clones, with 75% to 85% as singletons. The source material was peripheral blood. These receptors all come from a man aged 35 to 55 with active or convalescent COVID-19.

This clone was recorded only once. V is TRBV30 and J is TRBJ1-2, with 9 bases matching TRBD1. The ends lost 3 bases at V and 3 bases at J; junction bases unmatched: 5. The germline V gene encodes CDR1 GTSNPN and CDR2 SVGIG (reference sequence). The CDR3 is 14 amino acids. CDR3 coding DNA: TGTGCCTGGAGACGGACAGGGGCGTACTATGGCTACACCTTC. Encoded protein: CAWRRTGAYYGYTF. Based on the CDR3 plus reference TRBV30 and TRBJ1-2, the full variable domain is SQTIHQWPATLVQPVGSPLSLECTVEGTSNPNLYWYRQAAGRGLQLLFYSVGIGQISSEVPQNLSASRPQDRQFILSSKKLLLSDSGFYLCAWRRTGAYYGYTFGSGTRLTVV.

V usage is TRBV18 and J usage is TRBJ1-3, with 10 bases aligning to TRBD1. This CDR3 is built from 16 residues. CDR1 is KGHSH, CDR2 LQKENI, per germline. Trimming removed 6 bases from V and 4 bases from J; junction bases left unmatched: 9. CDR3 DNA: TGTGCCAGCTCGCCGAGACAGGGGGCGCCGGGAAACACCATATATTTT. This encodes CASSPRQGAPGNTIYF.

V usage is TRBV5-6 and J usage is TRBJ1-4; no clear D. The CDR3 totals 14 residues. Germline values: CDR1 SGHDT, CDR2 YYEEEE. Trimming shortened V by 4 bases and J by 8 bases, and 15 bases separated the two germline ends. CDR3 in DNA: TGTGCCAGCAGCCGGGATGGGAGCCGGGAAAAACTGTTTTTT. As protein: CASSRDGSREKLFF.

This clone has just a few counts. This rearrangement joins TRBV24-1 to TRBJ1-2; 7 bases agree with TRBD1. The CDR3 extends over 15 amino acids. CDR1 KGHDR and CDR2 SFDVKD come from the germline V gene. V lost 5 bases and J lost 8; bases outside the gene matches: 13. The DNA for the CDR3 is TGTGCCACCAGTGCTGACGGAGGACAGGCAAGAGGCTACACCTTC. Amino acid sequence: CATSADGGQARGYTF.

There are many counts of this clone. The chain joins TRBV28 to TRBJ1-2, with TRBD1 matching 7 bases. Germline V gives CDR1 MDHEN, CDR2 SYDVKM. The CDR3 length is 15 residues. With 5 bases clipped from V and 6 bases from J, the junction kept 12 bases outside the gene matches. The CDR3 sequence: CASSPDTGQHNGYTF. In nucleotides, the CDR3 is TGTGCCAGCAGTCCCGACACGGGACAGCATAATGGCTACACCTTC.

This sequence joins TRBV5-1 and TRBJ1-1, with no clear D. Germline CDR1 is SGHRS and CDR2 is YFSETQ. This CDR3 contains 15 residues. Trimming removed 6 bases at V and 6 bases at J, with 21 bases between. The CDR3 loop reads CASTSTGSQVAEAFF. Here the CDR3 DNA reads TGCGCCAGCACCTCAACGGGGTCACAAGTAGCTGAAGCTTTCTTT.

The CDR3 reads CASSLDLNRAAFF. In DNA form, the CDR3 reads TGTGCCAGCAGCTTAGACCTGAACAGGGCGGCTTTCTTT. The J gene is TRBJ1-1, the V gene TRBV11-2, with TRBD1 as a possible D gene (6 bases). V dropped 0 bases and J dropped 11 bases, with 13 bases sitting between them. CDR1 is SGHAT, CDR2 FQNNGV, per germline. The CDR3 is 13 amino acids. The full variable domain, completed using reference TRBV11-2 and TRBJ1-1, is EAGVAQSPRYKIIEKRQSVAFWCNPISGHATLYWYQQILGQGPKLLIQFQNNGVVDDSQLPKDRFSAERLKGVDSTLKIQPAKLEDSAVYLCASSLDLNRAAFFGQGTRLTVV.

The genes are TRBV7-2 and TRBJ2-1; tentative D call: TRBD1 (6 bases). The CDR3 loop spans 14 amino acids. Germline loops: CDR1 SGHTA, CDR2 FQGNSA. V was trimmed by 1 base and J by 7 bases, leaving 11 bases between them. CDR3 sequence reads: CASSLGTGRNEQFF. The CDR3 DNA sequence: TGTGCCAGCAGCTTAGGTACAGGGCGAAATGAGCAGTTCTTC.

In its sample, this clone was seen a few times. CDR3 region: CASSQDKRSNSPLHF. CDR3 DNA: TGCGCCAGCAGCCAAGATAAAAGGAGTAATTCACCCCTCCACTTT. This chain uses TRBV4-3 with TRBJ1-6; D is unclear. Germline CDR1 and CDR2: LGHNA and YSLEER. This CDR3 region has 15 residues. Trimming removed 0 bases at V and 6 bases at J, with 9 bases between.

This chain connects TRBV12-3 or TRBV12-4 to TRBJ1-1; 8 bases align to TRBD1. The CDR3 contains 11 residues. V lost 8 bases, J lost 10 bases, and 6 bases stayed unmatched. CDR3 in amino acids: CASHSTGGAFF. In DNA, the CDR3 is TGTGCCAGCCATAGTACAGGGGGAGCTTTCTTT.

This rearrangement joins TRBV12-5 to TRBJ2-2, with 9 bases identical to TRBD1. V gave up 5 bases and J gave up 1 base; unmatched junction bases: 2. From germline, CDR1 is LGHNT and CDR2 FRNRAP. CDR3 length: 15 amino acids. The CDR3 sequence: CASGMGQGNTGELFF. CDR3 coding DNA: TGTGCTAGTGGTATGGGACAGGGGAACACCGGGGAGCTGTTTTTT. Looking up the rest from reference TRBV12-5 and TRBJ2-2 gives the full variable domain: DARVTQTPRHKVTEMGQEVTMRCQPILGHNTVFWYRQTMMQGLELLAYFRNRAPLDDSGMPKDRFSAEMPDATLATLKIQPSEPRDSAVYFCASGMGQGNTGELFFGEGSRLTVL.

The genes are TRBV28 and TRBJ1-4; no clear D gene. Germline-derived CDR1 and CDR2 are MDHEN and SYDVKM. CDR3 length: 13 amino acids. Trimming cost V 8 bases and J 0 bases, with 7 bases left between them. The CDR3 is CASGGATNEKLFF. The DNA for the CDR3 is TGTGCCAGCGGCGGAGCAACTAATGAAAAACTGTTTTTT.

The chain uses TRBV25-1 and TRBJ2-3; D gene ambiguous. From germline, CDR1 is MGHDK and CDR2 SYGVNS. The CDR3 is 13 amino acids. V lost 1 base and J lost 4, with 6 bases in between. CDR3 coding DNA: TGTGCCAGCAGTGAATCTTACTCAGATACGCAGTATTTT. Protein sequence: CASSESYSDTQYF. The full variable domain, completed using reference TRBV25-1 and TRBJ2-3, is EADIYQTPRYLVIGTGKKITLECSQTMGHDKMYWYQQDPGMELHLIHYSYGVNSTEKGDLSSESTVSRIRTEHFPLTLESARPSHTSQYLCASSESYSDTQYFGPGTRLTVL.

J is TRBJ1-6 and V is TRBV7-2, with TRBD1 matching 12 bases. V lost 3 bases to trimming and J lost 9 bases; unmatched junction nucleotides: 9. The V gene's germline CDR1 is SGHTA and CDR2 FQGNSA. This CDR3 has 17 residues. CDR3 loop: CASSFGGGTGGSSPLHF. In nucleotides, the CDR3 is TGTGCCAGCAGCTTTGGAGGCGGGACAGGGGGCAGTTCACCCCTCCACTTT.

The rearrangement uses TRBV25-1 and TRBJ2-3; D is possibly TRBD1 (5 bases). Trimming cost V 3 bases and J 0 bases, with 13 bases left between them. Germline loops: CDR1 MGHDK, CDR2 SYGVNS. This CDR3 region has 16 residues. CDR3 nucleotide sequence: TGTGCCAGCAGTGATTTCCAGGGTACTAGCACAGATACGCAGTATTTT. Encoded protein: CASSDFQGTSTDTQYF.

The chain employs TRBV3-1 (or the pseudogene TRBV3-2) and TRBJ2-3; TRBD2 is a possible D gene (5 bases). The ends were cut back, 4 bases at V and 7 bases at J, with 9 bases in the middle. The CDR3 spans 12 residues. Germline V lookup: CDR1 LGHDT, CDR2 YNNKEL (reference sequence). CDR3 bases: TGTGCCAGCAGCCGCCCCGGGAATACGCAGTATTTT. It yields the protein CASSRPGNTQYF.

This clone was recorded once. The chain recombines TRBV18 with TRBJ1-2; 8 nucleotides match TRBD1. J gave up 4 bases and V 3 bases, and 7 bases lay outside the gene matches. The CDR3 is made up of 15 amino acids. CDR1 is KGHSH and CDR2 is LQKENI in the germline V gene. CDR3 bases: TGTGCCAGCTCACCCGGACAGGGAGATCTCTATGGCTACACCTTC. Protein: CASSPGQGDLYGYTF.

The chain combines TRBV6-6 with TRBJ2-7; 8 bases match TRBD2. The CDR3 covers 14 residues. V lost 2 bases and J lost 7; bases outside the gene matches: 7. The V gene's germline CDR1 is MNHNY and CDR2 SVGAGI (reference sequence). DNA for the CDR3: TGTGCCAGCAGTTACACTAGCGGACAAATGGAGCAGTACTTC. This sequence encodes CASSYTSGQMEQYF.

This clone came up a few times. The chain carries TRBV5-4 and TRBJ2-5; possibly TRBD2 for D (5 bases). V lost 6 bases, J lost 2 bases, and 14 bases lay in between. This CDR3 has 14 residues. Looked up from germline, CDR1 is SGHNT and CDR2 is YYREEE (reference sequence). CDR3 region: CASNLDSRQETQYF. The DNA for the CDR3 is TGTGCCAGCAACCTGGACTCCAGGCAAGAGACCCAGTACTTC.

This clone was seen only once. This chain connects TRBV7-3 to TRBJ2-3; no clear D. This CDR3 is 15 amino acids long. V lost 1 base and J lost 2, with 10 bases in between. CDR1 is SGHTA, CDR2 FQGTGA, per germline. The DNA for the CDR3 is TGTGCCAGCAGCTTAAGTTCTAAACCCACAGATACGCAGTATTTT. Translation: CASSLSSKPTDTQYF.

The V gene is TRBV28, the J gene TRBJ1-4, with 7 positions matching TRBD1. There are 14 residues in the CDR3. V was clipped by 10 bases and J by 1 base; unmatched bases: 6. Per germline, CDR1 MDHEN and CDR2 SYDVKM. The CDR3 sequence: CAINQGGTNEKLFF. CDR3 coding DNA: TGTGCCATTAATCAGGGGGGAACTAATGAAAAACTGTTTTTT.

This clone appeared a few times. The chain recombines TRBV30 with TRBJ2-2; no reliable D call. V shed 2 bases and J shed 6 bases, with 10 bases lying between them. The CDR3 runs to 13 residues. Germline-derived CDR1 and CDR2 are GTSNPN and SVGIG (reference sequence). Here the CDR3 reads CAWSRQLAGELFF. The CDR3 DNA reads TGTGCCTGGAGTAGGCAGCTAGCCGGGGAGCTGTTTTTT.

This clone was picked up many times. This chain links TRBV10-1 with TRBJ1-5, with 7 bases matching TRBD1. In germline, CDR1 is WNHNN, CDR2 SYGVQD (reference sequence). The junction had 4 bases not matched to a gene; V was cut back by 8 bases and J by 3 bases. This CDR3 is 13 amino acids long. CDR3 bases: TGCGCCAGCTCCGGACAGGTCAATCAGCCCCAGCATTTT. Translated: CASSGQVNQPQHF.

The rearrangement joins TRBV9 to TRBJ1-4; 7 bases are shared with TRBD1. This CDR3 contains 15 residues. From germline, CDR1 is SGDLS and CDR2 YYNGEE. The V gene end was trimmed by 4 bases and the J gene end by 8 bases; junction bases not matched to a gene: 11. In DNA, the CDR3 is TGTGCCAGCAGCCCTCGGACAGGCGGTTGGGAAAAACTGTTTTTT. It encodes CASSPRTGGWEKLFF.

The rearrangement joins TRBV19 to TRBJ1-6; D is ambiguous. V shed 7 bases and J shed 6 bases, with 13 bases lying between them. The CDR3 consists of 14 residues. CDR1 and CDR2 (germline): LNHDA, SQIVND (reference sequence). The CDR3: CASTFLSRNSPLHF. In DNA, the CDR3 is TGTGCCAGTACCTTCCTGTCCCGTAATTCACCCCTCCACTTT.

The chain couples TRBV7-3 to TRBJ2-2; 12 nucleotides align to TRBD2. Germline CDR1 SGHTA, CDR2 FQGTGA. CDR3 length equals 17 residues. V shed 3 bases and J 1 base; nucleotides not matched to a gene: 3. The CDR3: CASSLGLAGLNTGELFF. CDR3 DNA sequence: TGTGCCAGCAGCTTGGGACTAGCGGGCTTGAACACCGGGGAGCTGTTTTTT.

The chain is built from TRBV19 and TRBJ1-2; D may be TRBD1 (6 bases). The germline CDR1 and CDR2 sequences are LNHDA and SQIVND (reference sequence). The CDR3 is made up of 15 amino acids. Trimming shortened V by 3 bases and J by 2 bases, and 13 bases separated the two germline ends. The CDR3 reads CASSIPQGLNYGYTF. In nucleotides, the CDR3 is TGTGCCAGTAGTATTCCACAGGGTCTGAACTATGGCTACACCTTC.

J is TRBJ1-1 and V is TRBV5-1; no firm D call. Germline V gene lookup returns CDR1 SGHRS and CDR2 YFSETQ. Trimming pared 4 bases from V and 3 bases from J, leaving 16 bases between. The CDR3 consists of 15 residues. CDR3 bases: TGCGCCAGCAGCCCCATGATAACGGCGGACACTGAAGCTTTCTTT. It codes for CASSPMITADTEAFF.